Each of the 31 T cell receptor beta chains below was sequenced from the same sample in a study of prognosis after radiotherapy for stage I lung cancer (dated by TCRdb to the early 2020s). TCRdb records Illumina HiSeq 3000 as the sequencer. Two rounds of multiplex PCR were performed to amplify the TCR beta CDR3 region from genomic DNA. The first PCR round used primers specific to each TRBV and TRBJ gene, and the primer sequences were filed in Chinese patent CN105087789A. TCRdb handled the public reads itself, with Q25 trimming in fastp and clone calling in MiXCR, and kept productive beta chains. Each entry is one CDR3 protein sequence, shown with its most common DNA and genes. The sample records 12,000 or so distinct CDR3 sequences, approximately 40% of which are singletons. The ten largest clones add up to approximately 53% of the sample. Sequenced material: PBMCs, taken before or after stereotactic body radiation therapy (not recorded which). The receptors shown here come from a donor over 45 with non-small cell lung cancer.

The chain couples TRBV9 to TRBJ2-7; D possibly matches TRBD1 or TRBD2 (5 bases each). V was shortened by 1 base and J by 2 bases, with 16 bases between the two germline ends. The CDR3 is 16 amino acids. Germline V lookup: CDR1 SGDLS, CDR2 YYNGEE. The CDR3 DNA reads TGTGCCAGCAGCGTAACAGCCGGGACGGCCCCCTACGAGCAGTACTTC. It codes for CASSVTAGTAPYEQYF.

CDR3 bases: TGTGCCAGCAGCTTAGAGTGGCAGTCAAGCTCCTACGATCAATACTTC. The encoded protein is CASSLEWQSSSYDQYF. J is TRBJ2-7 and V is TRBV7-2; D gene unclear. Germline V CDR1 and CDR2: SGHTA, FQGNSA. The CDR3 extends over 16 amino acids. V was trimmed by 1 base and J by 13 bases, leaving 26 bases between them.

The chain combines TRBV3-1 with TRBJ2-3, with 9 bases aligning to TRBD2. The CDR3 loop spans 16 amino acids. The V gene's germline CDR1 is LGHDT and CDR2 YNNKEL (reference sequence). V lost 2 bases, J lost 8 bases, and 11 bases stayed unmatched. CDR3 loop: CASSQIAGDPQGTQYF. The CDR3 bases are TGTGCCAGCAGCCAAATAGCGGGAGACCCTCAAGGTACGCAGTATTTT.

The rearrangement uses TRBV9 and TRBJ2-7; 9 bases agree with TRBD2. The CDR3 covers 16 residues. Trimming cost V 0 bases and J 1 base; bases outside gene matches: 5. Germline V gene data show CDR1 as SGDLS and CDR2 as YYNGEE. Written as DNA, the CDR3 is TGTGCCAGCAGCGTAGGCAGTAGCGGGAGTTCCTACGAGCAGTACTTC. It yields the protein CASSVGSSGSSYEQYF. Complete variable domain (other parts from reference TRBV9 and TRBJ2-7): DSGVTQTPKHLITATGQRVTLRCSPRSGDLSVYWYQQSLDQGLQFLIQYYNGEERAKGNILERFSAQQFPDLHSELNLSSLELGDSALYFCASSVGSSGSSYEQYFGPGTRLTVT.

The chain links TRBV20-1 to TRBJ2-5; 8 bases line up with TRBD2. From germline, CDR1 is DFQATT and CDR2 SNEGSKA (reference sequence). Germline trimming cut 1 base from V and 5 bases from J; bases unmatched to any gene: 6. This CDR3 comprises 14 residues. Here the CDR3 reads CSARVSAGAETQYF. The CDR3, as DNA: TGCAGTGCTAGAGTCTCAGCGGGAGCCGAGACCCAGTACTTC.

There are many counts of this clonotype. The V and J genes are TRBV9 and TRBJ1-3; unclear D gene. The CDR3 has 14 residues. Germline CDR1 SGDLS, CDR2 YYNGEE. Trimming took 0 bases from V and 4 from J, leaving 8 bases between them. For the CDR3, the DNA is TGTGCCAGCAGCGTAGCTGGCACGGGAAACACCATATATTTT. This gives the protein CASSVAGTGNTIYF.

This clonotype is medium-sized in the sample. V usage is TRBV11-2 and J usage is TRBJ2-2; D might be TRBD2 (5 bases). The CDR3 has 14 residues. V dropped 5 bases and J dropped 3 bases, with 10 bases sitting between them. CDR1 is SGHAT and CDR2 is FQNNGV in the germline V gene. Here the CDR3 reads CASSPWGDTGELFF. The CDR3 region has the DNA TGTGCCAGCAGCCCTTGGGGAGACACCGGGGAGCTGTTTTTT.

This clonotype is categorized as medium-sized. V usage is TRBV12-3 or TRBV12-4 and J usage is TRBJ1-2, with 8 bases fitting TRBD1. V trimming: 5 bases; J trimming: 7 bases; junction bases outside the gene matches: 9. The CDR3 length is 14 residues. CDR3 amino acids: CASSLHRGSFGYTF. The CDR3 DNA reads TGTGCCAGCAGTCTGCACAGGGGGTCGTTTGGCTACACCTTC.

This clonotype was detected only once. With a far larger clone one base away, a read error is the likely cause. The chain recombines TRBV24-1 with TRBJ1-2, with 7 bases fitting TRBD1. There are 15 residues in the CDR3. Germline V gene sequence: CDR1 KGHDR, CDR2 SFDVKD. Written as DNA, the CDR3 is TGTGTCAGCAGAATAAACCGGGACAGCCTAGCCGGCTACACCTTC. Translated, it gives CVSRINRDSLAGYTF.

A remark on this clonotype: This likely stems from a read error, as it lies one base from a far larger clone. The rearrangement uses TRBV7-9 and TRBJ2-7, with 8 bases identical to TRBD1. The CDR3 is made up of 15 amino acids. Germline V lookup: CDR1 SEHNR, CDR2 FQNEAQ (reference sequence). J lost 4 bases, V lost 1 base, and 6 bases had no gene match. The CDR3 nucleotides read TGTGCCAGCAGCTTAGGGTACAGGGGGTTATACGAGCAGTACTTC. This translates into CASSLGYRGLYEQYF.

The chain has TRBV6-2 or TRBV6-3 and TRBJ2-3; 7 positions agree with TRBD2. Germline CDR1 reads MNHEY; CDR2 reads SVGEGT. J was trimmed by 4 bases and V by 7 bases; bases with no gene match: 11. This CDR3 contains 15 residues. The CDR3 sequence is CASKGLAVASDTQYF. CDR3 DNA: TGTGCCAGCAAAGGTCTAGCGGTTGCCTCAGATACGCAGTATTTT.

This clonotype has only a few counts. One base away lies a much larger clone, so this may be a sequencing read error. This sequence joins TRBV3-1 and TRBJ2-1; 9 bases align to TRBD2. CDR1 and CDR2 from the germline V gene are LGHDT and YNNKEL (reference sequence). V shed 0 bases and J 7 bases; nucleotides not matched to a gene: 10. The CDR3 loop spans 17 amino acids. CDR3 in amino acids: CASSQDLGLAGLNEQFF. As DNA, the CDR3 is TGTGCCAGCAGCCAAGATCTCGGGCTAGCGGGACTGAATGAGCAGTTCTTC.

Concerning this clonotype itself: The germline gene is not matched at one end of the junction; a read error may be the cause. CDR3 DNA sequence: TGTGCCGGCTCACCACAGGCGGATTATAATTCACCCCTCCACTTT. It specifies CAGSPQADYNSPLHF. The chain carries TRBV18 and TRBJ1-6, with D perhaps TRBD1 (5 bases). Per germline, CDR1 KGHSH and CDR2 LQKENI. This CDR3 has 15 residues.

About this clonotype: A much larger clone sits a single nucleotide away, making a read error possible. This chain connects TRBV6-9 to TRBJ1-5; 8 nucleotides line up with TRBD1. The V gene's germline CDR1 is MNHGY and CDR2 SVAAGI. This CDR3 region has 15 residues. V lost 3 bases to trimming and J lost 9 bases; unmatched junction nucleotides: 10. The CDR3 region is CASSYFGQGPPPQHF. In DNA form, the CDR3 reads TGTGCCAGCAGTTACTTCGGACAGGGCCCCCCGCCCCAGCATTTT.

At least ten counts were recorded for this clonotype. The chain links TRBV10-3 to TRBJ2-1; weak D call: TRBD2 (6 bases). The germline CDR1 and CDR2 sequences are ENHRY and SYGVKD. Trimming cost V 3 bases and J 1 base, with 10 bases left between them. The CDR3 runs 15 residues. The CDR3 DNA sequence: TGTGCCATCAGTGAACTAGCTGGGTCCTACAATGAGCAGTTCTTC. Amino acids: CAISELAGSYNEQFF.

The table lists this clonotype with many counts. The chain recombines TRBV3-2 with TRBJ2-3; the DNA was not compared with TRBD1, the D call given in the table. TRBV3-2 counts as a pseudogene. The CDR3 spans 18 residues. The CDR3 bases are TGTGCCAGCAGCCATAGGGGGCTTCGACGGGGAGACGGAGATACGCAGTATTTT. This sequence encodes CASSHRGLRRGDGDTQYF.

This clonotype was seen once. J is TRBJ1-4 and V is TRBV14; no definite D call. CDR1 is SGHDN and CDR2 is FVKESK in the germline V gene. The CDR3 totals 16 residues. Trimming removed 6 bases from V and 0 bases from J, with 14 bases in between. The DNA of the CDR3 is TGTGCCAGCAGTCGGTACCGCCAGTCAACTAATGAAAAACTGTTTTTT. This encodes CASSRYRQSTNEKLFF.

This clonotype ranks as medium-sized (0.01 to 0.1%). This chain connects TRBV6-5 to TRBJ2-7; weak D call: TRBD2 (6 bases). This CDR3 is 14 amino acids long. Germline-derived CDR1 and CDR2 are MNHEY and SVGAGI. Trimming removed 4 bases at V and 0 bases at J, with 10 bases between. CDR3 nucleotide sequence: TGTGCCAGCAGTTTCTCCGGGAGCTCCTACGAGCAGTACTTC. It encodes CASSFSGSSYEQYF.

The V call is TRBV20-1, the J call TRBJ2-7; 8 bases fit TRBD2. This CDR3 is built from 16 residues. After removal of 0 bases from V and 3 bases from J, the junction contained 10 bases not matched to a gene. CDR1 is DFQATT, CDR2 SNEGSKA, per germline (reference sequence). CDR3 loop: CSARDTAGLGVYEQYF. CDR3 coding DNA: TGCAGTGCTAGAGATACTGCGGGACTAGGGGTCTACGAGCAGTACTTC.

Judged by abundance, this clonotype is medium-sized (0.01 to 0.1%). The chain joins TRBV19 to TRBJ1-5; 7 nucleotides line up with TRBD1. Trimming cost V 5 bases and J 6 bases; bases outside gene matches: 10. Germline assignment: CDR1 LNHDA and CDR2 SQIVND (reference sequence). CDR3 length equals 15 residues. In DNA form, the CDR3 reads TGTGCCAGTAGTTTGGGGCAGGGGGGGGCTCAGCCCCAGCATTTT. Translated: CASSLGQGGAQPQHF.

This clonotype was counted only a few times. One end of the junction fails to match germline, which may point to a read error. The chain has TRBV5-1 and TRBJ1-1; no clear D. This CDR3 contains 14 residues. CDR1 is SGHRS, CDR2 YFSETQ, per germline. The CDR3 loop is CASSLATPGPATNF. The CDR3 nucleotides are TGCGCCAGCAGCTTGGCCACCCCCGGGCCAGCTACCAACTTT.

The chain carries TRBV6-1 and TRBJ1-6, with unresolved D. CDR3 length: 15 residues. V dropped 0 bases and J dropped 9 bases, with 12 bases sitting between them. Germline V gene sequence: CDR1 MNHNS, CDR2 SASEGT. The CDR3 coding sequence is TGTGCCAGCAGTGAAGCACCCAGGATAGTTTCACCCCTCCACTTT. It is translated as CASSEAPRIVSPLHF.

The CDR3 protein is CASNTGGGNQPQHF. CDR3 nucleotide sequence: TGTGCCAGCAATACAGGGGGTGGCAATCAGCCCCAGCATTTT. This chain connects TRBV12-3 or TRBV12-4 to TRBJ1-5, with 8 bases identical to TRBD1. This CDR3 contains 14 residues. The trim removed 7 bases at V and 2 bases at J, leaving 4 bases unmatched.

The table lists this clonotype with many counts. This chain links TRBV29-1 with TRBJ1-1, with D unresolved. The germline V gene encodes CDR1 SQVTM and CDR2 ANQGSEA. The CDR3 contains 14 residues. V lost 5 bases and J 3 bases, leaving 16 bases between the germline ends. CDR3 region: CSVYRGQEYTEAFF. The CDR3 DNA sequence: TGCAGCGTTTACCGCGGGCAGGAATACACTGAAGCTTTCTTT.

This clonotype was detected many times. This sequence joins TRBV16 and TRBJ2-5, with a possible D match to TRBD1 (5 bases). CDR1 and CDR2 from the germline V gene are KGHSY and FQNENV. The CDR3 spans 13 residues. V was cut by 1 base and J by 3 bases, with 6 bases left in between. The CDR3 reads CASSQFREETQYF. The CDR3 DNA reads as TGTGCCAGCAGCCAATTCAGGGAAGAGACCCAGTACTTC.

About this clonotype itself: This may be a read error: a much more frequent sequence differs by one nucleotide. This sequence joins TRBV7-6 and TRBJ2-1; TRBD1 aligns across 8 bases. The CDR3 runs 15 residues. Germline trimming cut 5 bases from V and 6 bases from J; bases unmatched to any gene: 9. From germline, CDR1 is SGHVS and CDR2 FNYEAQ. In DNA form, the CDR3 reads TGTGCCAGCAGCCCCGGGGCAGGGGGCCGCAATGAGCAGTTCTTC. It specifies CASSPGAGGRNEQFF.

This clonotype was detected ten times or more. V and J are TRBV20-1 and TRBJ1-5, with no clear D. This CDR3 has 14 residues. V gave up 3 bases and J gave up 6 bases, with 15 bases separating them. The germline CDR1 and CDR2 sequences are DFQATT and SNEGSKA (reference sequence). The CDR3 region is CSASPGGVGQPQHF. CDR3 in DNA: TGCAGTGCTAGCCCTGGTGGTGTGGGTCAGCCCCAGCATTTT.

The J gene is TRBJ2-3, the V gene TRBV11-3; 10 nucleotides align to TRBD2. From germline, CDR1 is SGHNT and CDR2 YENEEA. The CDR3 spans 17 residues. V lost 5 bases and J lost 4; bases outside the gene matches: 12. The CDR3 protein is CASSHTQLAGWADTQYF. The CDR3 DNA reads TGTGCCAGCAGCCACACCCAACTAGCGGGATGGGCAGATACGCAGTATTTT.

This clonotype has ten or more counts. The V gene is TRBV5-1, the J gene TRBJ1-1; tentatively, D is TRBD1 (5 bases). The CDR3 spans 15 residues. Looked up from germline, CDR1 is SGHRS and CDR2 is YFSETQ. The ends were cut back, 0 bases at V and 1 base at J, with 10 bases in the middle. CDR3 coding DNA: TGCGCCAGCAGCTTGGGTGACAGCCGGAACACTGAAGCTTTCTTT. Amino acids: CASSLGDSRNTEAFF.

This clonotype is medium-sized in the sample. The V and J genes are TRBV6-1 and TRBJ1-2, with 8 positions matching TRBD1. The CDR3 sequence is 15 residues long. Trimming cost V 5 bases and J 4 bases; bases outside gene matches: 9. CDR1 is MNHNS and CDR2 is SASEGT in the germline V gene. CDR3 residues: CASSTRTGRAYGYTF. The CDR3 DNA reads as TGTGCCAGCAGTACCCGGACAGGGAGGGCCTATGGCTACACCTTC.

With respect to this clonotype: At one end the junction does not follow the germline gene, possibly because of a read error. The rearrangement joins TRBV7-9 to TRBJ1-2, with TRBD1 matching over 7 bases. Germline V gives CDR1 SEHNR, CDR2 FQNEAQ (reference sequence). The CDR3 consists of 15 residues. CDR3 sequence reads: CASSHDERGRYGYTF. In nucleotides, the CDR3 is TGCGCCAGCAGCCATGACGAGAGGGGGCGTTATGGCTACACCTTC.